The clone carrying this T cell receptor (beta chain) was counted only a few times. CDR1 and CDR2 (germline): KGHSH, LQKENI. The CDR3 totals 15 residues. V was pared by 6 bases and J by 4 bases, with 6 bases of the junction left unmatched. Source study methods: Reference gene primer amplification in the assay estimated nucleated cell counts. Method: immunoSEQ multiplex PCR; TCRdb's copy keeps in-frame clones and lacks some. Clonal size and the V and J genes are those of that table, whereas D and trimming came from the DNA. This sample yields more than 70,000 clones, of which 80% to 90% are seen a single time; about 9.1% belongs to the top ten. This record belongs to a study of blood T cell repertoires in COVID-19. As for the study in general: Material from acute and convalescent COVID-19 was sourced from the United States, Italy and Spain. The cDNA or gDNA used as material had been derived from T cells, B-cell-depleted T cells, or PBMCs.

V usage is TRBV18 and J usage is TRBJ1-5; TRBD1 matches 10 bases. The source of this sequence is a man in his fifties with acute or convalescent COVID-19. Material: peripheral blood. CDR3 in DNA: TGTGCCAGCTCCCCCGGGACAGGGGTAAATCAGCCCCAGCATTTT. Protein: CASSPGTGVNQPQHF. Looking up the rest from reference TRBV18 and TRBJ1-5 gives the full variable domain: NAGVMQNPRHLVRRRGQEARLRCSPMKGHSHVYWYRQLPEEGLKFMVYLQKENIIDESGMPKERFSAEFPKEGPSILRIQQVVRGDSAAYFCASSPGTGVNQPQHFGDGTRLSIL.